The T cell receptor beta chain described here comes from a study of blood T cell repertoires in COVID-19. Repertoires were generated with immunoSEQ multiplex PCR, while TCRdb's copy carries only in-frame clones and drops some. The data hold about 280,000 clones, with 82% observed a single time. There are 16 residues in the CDR3. V shed 3 bases, J shed 3 bases, and the junction held 13 bases outside the gene matches. CDR1 is DFQATT and CDR2 is SNEGSKA in the germline V gene (reference sequence). What was sequenced was PBMCs or T cells enriched from blood (not recorded which). The sequence came from a man in his forties who had been exposed to COVID-19. The chain has TRBV20-1 and TRBJ2-7; 8 positions agree with TRBD2. The CDR3 DNA follows: TGCAGTGCTAGTTTGCCCGCCGGGACTAGGCTCTACGAGCAGTACTTC. Translation: CSASLPAGTRLYEQYF.